In its sample, the clone carrying this T cell receptor (beta chain) was seen a few times. V gave up 0 bases and J gave up 9 bases; unmatched junction bases: 8. This CDR3 has 15 amino acids. Looked up from germline, CDR1 is SEHNR and CDR2 is FQNEAQ (reference sequence). Isolating PBMCs gave at least 6 million of these cells per sample. This record belongs to a study of blood T cells in healthy people across ages. A second PCR, run for roughly 7 to 11 cycles, used a sample-barcoded 5' primer plus a J-beta primer mix. TCRdb reanalysed the 5' RACE reads using MiXCR and keeps one entry per CDR3 protein. Of over a million distinct CDR3 sequences listed, approximately 26% are singletons. These sequences were also reported in another study, on T cells of mothers and their children. That source reports: Using around 1.5 ug per 15 ul, all extracted RNA underwent cDNA synthesis. Related pairs of mothers and children showed slightly higher, non-significant overlap versus unrelated pairs.

Material for sequencing was blood. The rearrangement joins TRBV7-9 to TRBJ2-7; TRBD2 matches at 10 bases. The receptor's source is a girl aged 2 to 9 in good health. In nucleotides, the CDR3 is TGTGCCAGCAGCTTAGCGCCTAGCGGGAGCAACGGGCAGTACTTC. Its translation is CASSLAPSGSNGQYF. Full variable domain (outside the CDR3, taken from reference TRBV7-9 and TRBJ2-7): DTGVSQNPRHKITKRGQNVTFRCDPISEHNRLYWYRQTLGQGPEFLTYFQNEAQLEKSRLLSDRFSAERPKGSFSTLEIQRTEQGDSAMYLCASSLAPSGSNGQYFGPGTRLTVT.